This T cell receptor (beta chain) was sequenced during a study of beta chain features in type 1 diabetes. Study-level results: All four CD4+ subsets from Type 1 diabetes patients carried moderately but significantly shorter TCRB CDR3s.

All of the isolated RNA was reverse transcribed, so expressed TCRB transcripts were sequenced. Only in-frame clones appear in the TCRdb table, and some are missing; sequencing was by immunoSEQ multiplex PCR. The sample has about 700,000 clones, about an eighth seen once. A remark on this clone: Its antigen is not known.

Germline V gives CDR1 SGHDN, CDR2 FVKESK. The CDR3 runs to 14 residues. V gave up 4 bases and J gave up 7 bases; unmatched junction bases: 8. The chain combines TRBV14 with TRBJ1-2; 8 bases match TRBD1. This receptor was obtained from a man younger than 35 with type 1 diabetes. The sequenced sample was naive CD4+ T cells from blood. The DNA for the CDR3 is TGTGCCAGCAGCCGCGACAGGGGTGGAAGTGGCTACACCTTC. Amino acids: CASSRDRGGSGYTF. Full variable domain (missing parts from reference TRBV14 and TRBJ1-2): EAGVTQFPSHSVIEKGQTVTLRCDPISGHDNLYWYRRVMGKEIKFLLHFVKESKQDESGMPNNRFLAERTGGTYSTLKVQPAELEDSGVYFCASSRDRGGSGYTFGSGTRLTVV.